The rows below give T cell receptor beta chains drawn from one sample of a study of blood T cells in healthy people across ages. TCRdb redid the calling of the 5' RACE reads with MiXCR, one entry per CDR3 protein. The sample holds 1.5 million to 2 million distinct CDR3 sequences, about 49% seen once. The sequencing sample was made of blood. These receptors all come from a woman aged 40-49 years in good health. The CDR3 runs from the conserved cysteine through the conserved F or W.

v_gene	j_gene	CDR3aa
TRBV7-9	TRBJ1-1	CASRPDRGDTEAFF
TRBV5-1	TRBJ2-7	CSSSPSGLRASGSYEQYF
TRBV7-9	TRBJ2-1	CASSLEQLYNEQFF
TRBV12-3/TRBV12-4	TRBJ2-7	CASSFIVNEQYF
TRBV9	TRBJ1-1	CASSLTLGGEAFF
TRBV24-1	TRBJ2-1	CATSDLKNSYNEQFF
TRBV20-1	TRBJ1-2	CKRRVNYGYTF
TRBV12-3/TRBV12-4	TRBJ1-1	CASSLGLEKDTEAFF
TRBV20-1	TRBJ2-3	CSARDIRLSTDTQYF
TRBV20-1	TRBJ2-3	CSARVTSGTDTQYF
TRBV4-2	TRBJ2-7	CASSHPVSSYEQYF
TRBV5-1	TRBJ1-1	CASSFTDVNTEAFF
TRBV2	TRBJ2-7	CASSEVRGWEQYF
TRBV20-1	TRBJ2-3	CSARVVAGTDTQYF
TRBV20-1	TRBJ1-2	CSAKGGLNYGYTF
TRBV7-2	TRBJ2-1	CASSKSAASAYNEQFF
TRBV5-1	TRBJ2-7	CASSFSQGAISAYEQYF
TRBV27	TRBJ2-4	CASSMRQAKNIQYF
TRBV5-1	TRBJ2-1	CASSLWAEGSYNEQFF
TRBV20-1	-	CSARPDGCEQYF
TRBV6-2/TRBV6-3	TRBJ2-1	CASSSPLAGGNEQFF
TRBV10-3	TRBJ1-2	CAISEDIGTAEKVYGYTF
TRBV7-9	TRBJ2-3	CRNRGSGYPTDTQYF
TRBV20-1	TRBJ2-1	CSARDRGFSSYNEQFF
TRBV24-1	TRBJ2-1	CATSAGASYNEQFF
TRBV13	TRBJ2-7	CASSKNLGGEQYF
TRBV7-2	TRBJ2-7	CASSEQDRAYEQYF
TRBV7-9	TRBJ2-5	CASSFTLRGLWETQYF
TRBV5-6	TRBJ1-2	CASSLDQKANYGYTF
TRBV28	TRBJ2-5	CASSFQRPEETQYF
TRBV6-6	TRBJ2-7	CASSLYGAGFSYEQYF
TRBV20-1	TRBJ2-1	CSASVVNNEQFF
TRBV9	TRBJ2-2	CASSVAQTGELFF
TRBV14	TRBJ1-2	CASSQAHTYYGYTF
TRBV15	TRBJ1-6	CATGRPHSYNSPLHF
TRBV6-2/TRBV6-3	TRBJ2-7	CASSPSGTRSYEQYF
TRBV3-1	TRBJ2-5	CASSQATRPQETQYF
TRBV24-1	TRBJ2-1	CATSDSTGPTYNEQFF
TRBV9	TRBJ2-4	CASSGGTDLAKNIQYF
TRBV7-2	TRBJ2-3	CASSLIRGTVDTQYF
TRBV5-1	TRBJ1-2	CASSDPTGGGGYTF
TRBV6-5	TRBJ1-6	CASSYGLGVSPLHF